A single T cell receptor (beta chain) is shown here with its context. As yet, its antigen is unknown. Whole-study results and caveats: In terms of TCR gene usage, tumor memory CD4+ T cells clustered together with blood and lymph node memory CD4+ cells, as well as with lymph node naive CD4+ cells. Tumor Tregs overlapped most with tumor, then blood, naive CD4+ cells.

One entry per CDR3 protein, called by TCRdb with MiXCR from the 5' RACE reads. This repertoire shows tens of thousands of distinct CDR3 sequences, less than 30% found once; its top ten account for less than 2.5%. The sorted Tregs were CD4+CD25+CD127-/low cells. V was shortened by 8 bases and J by 10 bases, with 16 bases between the two germline ends. This CDR3 comprises 13 residues. Germline loops: CDR1 SGDLS, CDR2 YYNGEE. This receptor was identified in a female donor with breast cancer. The genes are TRBV9 and TRBJ1-6; D is ambiguous. The sequenced sample consisted of tumor-infiltrating Tregs sorted from the breast tumor. CDR3 bases: TGTGCCAGGGGGAGAAGACGCAAATCACCCCTCCACTTT. The encoded protein is CARGRRRKSPLHF. The variable domain in full, completed from reference TRBV9 and TRBJ1-6, reads DSGVTQTPKHLITATGQRVTLRCSPRSGDLSVYWYQQSLDQGLQFLIQYYNGEERAKGNILERFSAQQFPDLHSELNLSSLELGDSALYFCARGRRRKSPLHFGNGTRLTVT.